This T cell receptor beta chain was sequenced in a study (dated by TCRdb to between 2014 and 2017). Concerning the study at large: The study tested whether tumor-infiltrating Tregs in breast cancer are recruited from blood Tregs or converted in situ from other CD4+ T cell subsets.

Memory CD4+ T cells were isolated as CD4+CD45RO+CD25- cells. Tregs, naive and memory CD4+ T cells from tumor, blood and ipsilateral draining lymph nodes of five breast cancer patients underwent full-length TCR alpha and beta sequencing. Tumor tissue and lymph nodes obtained by ipsilateral axillary dissection were perfused with PBS, cut into small pieces and digested using collagenase I and hyaluronidase. A purity exceeding 90% was confirmed by FACS for the sorted cell populations. The CDR3 sequence holds 14 residues, the cysteine and phenylalanine included. Of all the DNA, just the CDR3 is kept, 42 bases in frame from base 1. The junction shows trimming of 4 bases on V and 2 bases on J, plus 12 bases between the germline ends. CDR1 and CDR2, looked up from the germline V gene (reference sequence), are DFQATT and SNEGSKA. Full-length TCR variable regions were amplified by 5' RACE PCR using constant-region reverse primers, and then by semi-nested PCR using Nested Universal Primer A. Using the ReliaPrep RNA Cell Miniprep System, total RNA was extracted, and the SMARTer RACE 5'/3' Kit was then used to reverse transcribe the RNA into 5'RACE-ready cDNA. An Illumina MiSeq was used to sequence the full-length TCR alpha and beta libraries, which had been barcoded with multiplex adaptors. From the authors' description of their analysis: Sequencing data were pooled across the five patients for each of nine subset-tissue groups and compared by unsupervised clustering of TCR gene usage. The Morisita-Horn index was used to calculate repertoire similarity, with shared sequences weighted according to their contribution to each repertoire. TCRdb trimmed the raw reads at Q25, called clones with MiXCR and kept productive beta chains. Identical CDR3 protein sequences are pooled into one entry, listed with their most common genes and DNA. These V and J calls originate from TCRdb's pipeline instead of the authors' own analysis. The sample table holds under 65,000 distinct CDR3 sequences, of which 25% to 30% were seen once. The ten largest clones add up to 3% to 4% of the sample.

What the authors observed across the whole study: Validation in the larger cohort was restricted to a single TCR beta V-J rearrangement rather than whole repertoires. Tumor memory CD4+ T cell TCR gene usage was found to cluster with blood and lymph node memory CD4+ cells and with lymph node naive CD4+ cells. The TCR alpha and beta sequences of tumor-infiltrating Tregs showed the greatest overlap with tumor naive CD4+ T cells, followed by blood naive CD4+ T cells.

As to this clonotype: It lacks a known antigen. No qualities accompany the bases; no much larger clone lies one base away.

The specimen was tumor-infiltrating memory CD4+ T cells sorted from the breast tumor. Taken with the paper, the label for cell subset or site translates to: memory CD4+ T cells, CD4+CD45RO+CD25-. The rearrangement joined TRBV20-1 to TRBJ2-1, with the D gene not clear enough to name. This TCR came from a female donor with breast cancer. The DNA sequence follows: TGCAGTGCTAATTCGGAATATCCCTACAATGAGCAGTTCTTC. Its amino acids are CSANSEYPYNEQFF.